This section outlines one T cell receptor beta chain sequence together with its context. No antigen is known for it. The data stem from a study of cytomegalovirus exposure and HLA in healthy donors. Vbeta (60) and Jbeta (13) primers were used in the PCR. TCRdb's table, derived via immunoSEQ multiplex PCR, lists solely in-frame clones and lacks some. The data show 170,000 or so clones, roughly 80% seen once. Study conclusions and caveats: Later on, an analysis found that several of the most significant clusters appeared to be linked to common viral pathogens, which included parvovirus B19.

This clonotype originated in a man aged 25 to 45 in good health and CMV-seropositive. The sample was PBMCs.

The CDR3 DNA sequence: TGTGCCAGCAGACCCTCCGGGACAGGCTCCTACGAGCAGTACTTC. This gives the protein CASRPSGTGSYEQYF. This chain connects TRBV6-6 to TRBJ2-7, with 8 bases identical to TRBD1. CDR1 is MNHNY and CDR2 is SVGAGI in the germline V gene (reference sequence). This CDR3 is built from 15 residues. Trimming at V came to 6 bases and at J to 0 bases, leaving 7 bases not matched to a gene.